The rows below give T cell receptor beta chains drawn from one sample of a study of blood T cell repertoires in COVID-19. Repertoires were generated with immunoSEQ multiplex PCR, while TCRdb's copy carries only in-frame clones and drops some. The table lists 85,000 or so clones, more than 80% of them singletons. The specimen sequenced was peripheral blood. The receptors were gathered from a man aged 45 to 65 with active or convalescent COVID-19. Both conserved end residues are part of each CDR3. Each record gives: J gene, D gene, clone size, V gene, CDR3 DNA, CDR3 protein. A D gene is named only where the DNA matches it firmly. Clone size is shown for a subset of rows, as once, few, many or a class of expanded clone.

TRBJ2-7,.,once,TRBV11-3,TGTGCCAGCAGCTTCGGGAAGGGCTACGAGCAGTACTTC,CASSFGKGYEQYF
TRBJ1-2,TRBD1,few,TRBV9,TGTGCCAGCAGCCAGAGGGACAGGGGAAGAGGGATCTATGGCTACACCTTC,CASSQRDRGRGIYGYTF
TRBJ1-1,.,.,TRBV4-3,TGCGCCAGCAGCCCGGTCCGGGGGGGGACTGAAGCTTTCTTT,CASSPVRGGTEAFF
TRBJ2-7,TRBD2,.,TRBV28,TGTGCCAGCAGTTTAGGAGCGGGAGGGCCCAGAAACGAGCAGTACTTC,CASSLGAGGPRNEQYF
TRBJ2-1,TRBD1,.,TRBV18,TGTGCCAGCTCAGAGGGACAGGATGCCTACAATGAGCAGTTCTTC,CASSEGQDAYNEQFF
TRBJ1-2,TRBD1,.,TRBV6-2/TRBV6-3,TGTGCCAGCAGTTACTCGGACAGGGAAACCAGAAATGGCTACACCTTC,CASSYSDRETRNGYTF
TRBJ2-5,TRBD1,.,TRBV29-1,TGCAGCGTTGAGTGGACAGGGAAAGAGACCCAGTACTTC,CSVEWTGKETQYF
TRBJ2-1,.,.,TRBV21-1,TGTGCCAGCAGCAAATTTCTAGGACAGTCCTACAATGAGCAGTTCTTC,CASSKFLGQSYNEQFF
TRBJ1-1,.,.,TRBV30,TGTGCCTGGAGTTACCGGGACAAGAACACTGAAGCTTTCTTT,CAWSYRDKNTEAFF
TRBJ1-2,TRBD1,.,TRBV7-8,TGTGCCAGCAGCTACAAGACGGGACAGGGGGTTACTAACTATGGCTACACCTTC,CASSYKTGQGVTNYGYTF
TRBJ2-6,TRBD1,.,TRBV6-2/TRBV6-3,TGTGCCAGCAGTTACTCCGGGGGCACAGGGGGCTCTGGGGCCAACGTCCTGACTTTC,CASSYSGGTGGSGANVLTF
TRBJ2-3,.,once,TRBV5-1,TGCGCCAGCAGCTTGCGGTTAGAGGGCCGCACAGATACGCAGTATTTT,CASSLRLEGRTDTQYF
TRBJ1-5,TRBD1,.,TRBV19,TGTGCCAGTAGCCGGGACAGGGGATTTCATCAGCCCCAGCATTTT,CASSRDRGFHQPQHF
TRBJ2-3,.,.,TRBV24-1,TGTGCCACCAGTGGTGGCCGGGGAACGGGGGGCACAGATACGCAGTATTTT,CATSGGRGTGGTDTQYF
TRBJ2-3,TRBD2,.,TRBV11-3,TGTGCCAGCAGCCCCCGGACTAGCGGACTAACAGATACGCAGTATTTT,CASSPRTSGLTDTQYF
TRBJ2-4,TRBD2,.,TRBV27,TGTGCCAGCGGGGAACGTAGCGGGATCGACATTCAGTACTTC,CASGERSGIDIQYF
TRBJ1-1,.,.,TRBV10-1,TGCGCCAGCAGTGAGTCGGGCACTCTCACTGAAGCTTTCTTT,CASSESGTLTEAFF
TRBJ2-2,TRBD2,.,TRBV2,TGTGCCAGCGCAGATAGCGGGAGGTTGAGCACCGGGGAGCTGTTTTTT,CASADSGRLSTGELFF
TRBJ2-2,TRBD1,.,TRBV5-3,TGTGCCAGAAGCTGTTGGGACAGTCTAGCCGGGGAGCTGTTTTTT,CARSCWDSLAGELFF
TRBJ2-7,TRBD1,.,TRBV28,TGTGCCACCCAGGGACAGTTCGACGAGCAGTACTTC,CATQGQFDEQYF
TRBJ1-2,TRBD1,once,TRBV10-3,TGTGCCATCAGTGCGGCAGGGGGCGTAGGTAACTATGGCTACACCTTC,CAISAAGGVGNYGYTF
TRBJ2-7,.,.,TRBV3-1/TRBV3-2,TGTGCCAGCAGCCTCAGCTACGAGCAGTACTTC,CASSLSYEQYF
TRBJ2-4,.,.,TRBV11-2,TGTGCCAGCAGCAAAGCGTGGGAGAGGAGGGCAGTTATTCAGTACTTC,CASSKAWERRAVIQYF
TRBJ2-7,TRBD2,.,TRBV6-5,TGTGCCAGCAGCCCCGCGGGGGGCTCCTACGAGCAGTACTTC,CASSPAGGSYEQYF
TRBJ1-2,TRBD1,.,TRBV29-1,TGCAGCGCCAAGACAGGGGGCTATGGCTACACCTTC,CSAKTGGYGYTF
TRBJ2-2,TRBD2,.,TRBV9,TGTGCCAGCAGCGAACGGACTAGCGGGAGTACGAACACCGGGGAGCTGTTTTTT,CASSERTSGSTNTGELFF
TRBJ2-7,TRBD1,.,TRBV9,TGTGCCAGCAGCGTAGAGGACAGGGGGGAGCAGTACTTC,CASSVEDRGEQYF
TRBJ2-5,TRBD1,.,TRBV5-1,TGCGCCAGCAGTGACAGGGGAGAGACCCAGTACTTC,CASSDRGETQYF
TRBJ1-2,.,.,TRBV7-2,TGTGCCAGCAGCTCCCGGAGGGTGGACGGCTACACCTTC,CASSSRRVDGYTF
TRBJ1-3,.,.,TRBV7-9,TGTGCCAGCAGCGGCAGGGTCTCTGGAAACACCATATATTTT,CASSGRVSGNTIYF
TRBJ1-2,TRBD1,.,TRBV6-1,TGTGCCAGCAGTGAGGCGATAACCGGGACAGGGGGCAATGGCTACACCTTC,CASSEAITGTGGNGYTF
TRBJ2-5,TRBD2,.,TRBV3-1/TRBV3-2,TGTGCCAGCAGTATGACTAGCGGGAGTTTTCGTGAGACCCAGTACTTC,CASSMTSGSFRETQYF
TRBJ1-4,.,.,TRBV19,TGTGCCAGTGGTAACAGGGCTGAAAAACTGTTTTTT,CASGNRAEKLFF
TRBJ1-1,.,.,TRBV5-1,TGCGCCAGCAGCTTCGGGGGAATGAACACTGAAGCTTTCTTT,CASSFGGMNTEAFF
TRBJ1-4,.,.,TRBV18,TGTGCCAGCTCAGTGGACATTCTGGGTGAAAAACTGTTTTTT,CASSVDILGEKLFF
TRBJ2-7,.,.,TRBV27,TGTGCCAGAAATATGACAGGGAGGTACGAGCAGTACTTC,CARNMTGRYEQYF
TRBJ2-7,.,.,TRBV7-6,TGTGCCAGCAGCCCCAGGGGCGGGAGTTCCTACGAGCAGTACTTC,CASSPRGGSSYEQYF
TRBJ2-5,TRBD2,.,TRBV30,TGTGCCTGGACCAGCGGGGGGGCACGGGGAGAGACCCAGTACTTC,CAWTSGGARGETQYF
TRBJ2-7,TRBD1,.,TRBV6-5,TGTGCCAGCACCCCCGGACAGGGGGCCTACGAGCAGTACTTC,CASTPGQGAYEQYF
TRBJ1-2,TRBD1,few,TRBV19,TGTGCCAGTAGTAAGAGGACAGGGGGCGATGGCTACACCTTC,CASSKRTGGDGYTF
TRBJ2-5,TRBD1,once,TRBV12-3/TRBV12-4,TGTGCCAGCAGTTCGGACAGGGAAGAGACCCAGTACTTC,CASSSDREETQYF
TRBJ1-4,.,few,TRBV19,TGTGCCAGTAGTATGGGGACAAATAATGAAAAACTGTTTTTT,CASSMGTNNEKLFF
TRBJ1-4,.,.,TRBV7-2,TGTGCCAGCAGTTTCAGTGCAACTAATGAAAAACTGTTTTTT,CASSFSATNEKLFF
TRBJ1-6,TRBD1,.,TRBV12-5,TGTGCTAGTGGTTTGGTAACCCTGGGACAGGTTTATAATTCACCCCTCCACTTT,CASGLVTLGQVYNSPLHF
TRBJ2-7,.,.,TRBV11-2,TGTGCCAGCAGCCTACGTGTGGGAGAAGGAGGAAGCGAGCAGTACTTC,CASSLRVGEGGSEQYF
TRBJ2-1,TRBD2,.,TRBV5-1,TGCGCCAGCAGCTCACCCGGGACTAGCGGGAGGATTAACAATGAGCAGTTCTTC,CASSSPGTSGRINNEQFF
TRBJ2-2,.,.,TRBV9,TGTGCCAGCAGCCCCCGGCAGGGGGGAACCGGGGAGCTGTTTTTT,CASSPRQGGTGELFF
TRBJ2-7,.,.,TRBV6-5,TGTGCCAGCAGCGACCAATCAGGCCTAGCTGGTGAGCAGTACTTC,CASSDQSGLAGEQYF
TRBJ2-7,TRBD1,.,TRBV5-4,TGTGCCAGCAGCCCACGCCCCGGGCAGGGGGCGTACTACGAGCAGTACTTC,CASSPRPGQGAYYEQYF